These T cell receptor beta chains were read from a single sample in a study of blood T cells in healthy people across ages. MiXCR was run by TCRdb on the 5' RACE reads, yielding one entry per CDR3 protein. The sample carries around 1,000,000 distinct CDR3 sequences, approximately 26% recorded once. The same sample was also studied in work on T cells of mothers and their children.

Specimen: blood. All receptors come from a girl between 2 and 10 years old in good health. The CDR3 runs from the conserved cysteine through the conserved F or W. A D gene is named only where the DNA matches it firmly. Expanded clones are given a class, and other clones once, few, many or no size at all.

j_call v_call d_call clone_size cdr3_aa cdr3_nt
TRBJ2-2 TRBV29-1 . . CSVEKDGELFF TGCAGCGTTGAGAAGGACGGGGAGCTGTTTTTT
TRBJ2-1 TRBV6-1 . . CASSERELGGWNEQFF TGTGCCAGCAGTGAAAGAGAGCTAGGAGGGTGGAATGAGCAGTTCTTC
TRBJ2-1 TRBV20-1 . few CSAEMWDPNNEQFF TGCAGTGCGGAAATGTGGGACCCCAACAATGAGCAGTTCTTC
TRBJ2-1 TRBV12-3/TRBV12-4 . . CASSLPAGTYNNEQFF TGTGCCAGCAGTTTACCAGCGGGCACTTACAATAATGAGCAGTTCTTC
TRBJ2-2 TRBV6-2/TRBV6-3 TRBD2 . CASRPLAGGYTGELFF TGTGCCAGCAGACCACTAGCGGGAGGATACACCGGGGAGCTGTTTTTT
TRBJ2-7 TRBV20-1 TRBD2 . CSARDSFGGRTTYEQYF TGCAGTGCTAGAGATAGTTTTGGCGGGAGAACAACCTACGAGCAGTACTTC
TRBJ2-5 TRBV14 . few CASSQEPMLETQYF TGTGCCAGCAGCCAAGAACCGATGTTGGAGACCCAGTACTTC
TRBJ2-3 TRBV10-2 TRBD2 many CASSAQAGGPTDTQYF TGCGCCAGCAGTGCCCAAGCGGGAGGGCCAACAGATACGCAGTATTTT
TRBJ2-5 TRBV7-9 TRBD2 few CASSFRGGPITQEAQYF TGTGCCAGCAGCTTTCGGGGGGGCCCAATCACACAAGAGGCCCAGTACTTC
TRBJ1-2 TRBV27 . few CAAKSWNYGYTF TGTGCCGCCAAGTCGTGGAACTATGGCTACACCTTC
TRBJ1-5 TRBV19 . . CASSPRVQGIGQPQHF TGTGCCAGTAGTCCCCGCGTCCAGGGGATAGGTCAGCCCCAGCATTTT
TRBJ2-7 TRBV6-1 . . CASSVGVAGLYEQYF TGTGCCAGCAGTGTTGGTGTGGCAGGTCTTTACGAGCAGTACTTC
TRBJ1-5 TRBV4-1 . . CASSQVLRTQPQHF TGCGCCAGCAGCCAAGTCCTTCGCACTCAGCCCCAGCATTTT
TRBJ2-3 TRBV7-2 . . CASSPRDASATDTQYF TGTGCCAGCAGCCCCCGGGACGCTTCCGCGACAGATACGCAGTATTTT
TRBJ2-1 TRBV3-1 . . CASSRGPNEQFF TGTGCCAGCAGCCGGGGACCCAATGAGCAGTTCTTC
TRBJ1-1 TRBV25-1 . . CASRGVGVLSEAFF TGCGCCAGCAGAGGGGTGGGGGTTCTGTCTGAAGCTTTCTTT
TRBJ2-2 TRBV29-1 . few CSVVGGGITGELFF TGCAGCGTTGTGGGGGGGGGCATCACCGGGGAGCTGTTTTTT
TRBJ2-5 TRBV29-1 . . CSVEEGFGETQYF TGCAGCGTTGAAGAGGGTTTCGGGGAGACCCAGTACTTC
TRBJ2-7 TRBV6-5 . . CASSTPGTHPYEQYF TGTGCCAGCAGCACACCGGGAACACACCCCTACGAGCAGTACTTC
TRBJ2-7 TRBV29-1 TRBD1 . CSVSGTGEYEQYF TGCAGCGTCTCCGGGACAGGGGAGTACGAGCAGTACTTC
TRBJ2-7 TRBV20-1 . . CSAWTESSYEQYF TGCAGTGCCTGGACTGAGAGCTCCTACGAGCAGTACTTC
TRBJ2-3 TRBV5-1 . many CASSLGGGGDTQYF TGTGCCAGCAGCTTAGGAGGGGGCGGGGATACGCAGTATTTT
TRBJ2-3 TRBV9 . . CASSVAARPPDTQYF TGTGCCAGCAGCGTAGCAGCGAGACCCCCAGATACGCAGTATTTT
TRBJ2-2 TRBV7-2 . few CASSLQGGFTGELFF TGTGCCAGCAGCTTACAGGGGGGGTTTACCGGGGAGCTGTTTTTT
TRBJ1-2 TRBV4-2 . . CASSQAPRGYTF TGTGCCAGCAGCCAAGCGCCCCGTGGCTACACCTTC
TRBJ2-3 TRBV29-1 TRBD2 . CSVGTSGRATDTQYF TGCAGCGTTGGTACTAGCGGGAGGGCGACAGATACGCAGTATTTT
TRBJ2-1 TRBV9 . few CASSVEDTSYNEQFF TGTGCCAGCAGCGTAGAGGACACGAGTTACAATGAGCAGTTCTTC
TRBJ2-5 TRBV14 . few CASSQKNDETQYF TGTGCCAGCAGCCAAAAAAATGATGAGACCCAGTACTTC
TRBJ2-1 TRBV2 . few CASSSGTSNYNEQFF TGTGCCAGCAGTTCCGGGACTTCAAACTACAATGAGCAGTTCTTC
TRBJ1-4 TRBV4-1 TRBD1 . CASSQEGMTGYEKLFF TGCGCCAGCAGCCAAGAGGGCATGACAGGGTATGAAAAACTGTTTTTT
TRBJ2-7 TRBV7-8 . . CASSPVVGQYF TGTGCCAGCAGCCCTGTTGTGGGGCAGTACTTC
TRBJ2-7 TRBV7-9 . few CASRYDNSYEQYF TGTGCCAGCAGGTACGACAACTCCTACGAGCAGTACTTC
TRBJ2-5 TRBV28 . . CASSLLYDQYF TGTGCCAGCAGTTTACTATACGACCAGTACTTC
TRBJ2-5 TRBV28 . once CASSYVRVRQETQYF TGTGCCAGCAGTTATGTAAGGGTGAGGCAAGAGACCCAGTACTTC
TRBJ2-5 TRBV2 . few CASIEVGEVTQYF TGTGCCAGCATAGAAGTTGGGGAGGTGACCCAGTACTTC
TRBJ1-4 TRBV29-1 . . CSVEGGVGEKLFF TGCAGCGTTGAAGGGGGGGTAGGGGAAAAACTGTTTTTT
TRBJ2-7 TRBV12-3/TRBV12-4 TRBD1 few CASSSRDSGREQYF TGTGCCAGCAGCAGCCGGGACAGTGGGCGCGAGCAGTACTTC
TRBJ2-7 TRBV20-1 TRBD2 few CSARALAGDYEQYF TGCAGTGCTAGAGCATTAGCGGGCGACTACGAGCAGTACTTC
TRBJ2-4 TRBV28 . . CASGILGRFQYF TGTGCCAGCGGCATTCTCGGGCGGTTTCAGTACTTC
TRBJ2-1 TRBV6-5 TRBD2 . CASSSRTSGKVEQFF TGTGCCAGCAGTTCTAGGACTAGCGGAAAGGTTGAGCAGTTCTTC
TRBJ1-4 TRBV5-1 TRBD1 . CASSQTQGAKEKLFF TGCGCCAGCAGCCAAACACAGGGGGCAAAGGAAAAACTGTTTTTT
TRBJ1-1 TRBV9 TRBD1 . CASSDGDSMGTEAFF TGTGCCAGCAGCGATGGGGACAGCATGGGCACTGAAGCTTTCTTT
TRBJ2-2 TRBV29-1 . . CSVEMPGYTGELFF TGCAGCGTTGAAATGCCAGGGTACACCGGGGAGCTGTTTTTT
TRBJ1-1 TRBV3-1 TRBD1 . CASSQGDRGKWDTEAFF TGTGCCAGCAGCCAAGGGGACAGGGGGAAATGGGACACTGAAGCTTTCTTT
TRBJ2-3 TRBV25-1 . . CASSEERGIRTDTQYF TGTGCCAGCAGTGAAGAGCGCGGAATCCGCACAGATACGCAGTATTTT
TRBJ2-5 TRBV13 . . CASSSLSGEGAKTQYF TGTGCCAGCAGTTCCCTGAGCGGCGAGGGCGCGAAGACCCAGTACTTC
TRBJ2-1 TRBV20-1 . few CSASVAPSSYNEQFF TGCAGTGCTAGTGTCGCGCCGAGCTCCTACAATGAGCAGTTCTTC
TRBJ2-1 TRBV5-1 . . CASSGGRTPGEQFF TGCGCCAGCAGCGGGGGACGGACACCGGGGGAGCAGTTCTTC
TRBJ2-7 TRBV7-9 . few CASTHGTYEQYF TGTGCCAGCACACACGGGACCTACGAGCAGTACTTC
TRBJ2-1 TRBV7-2 . few CASSSVLSYNEQFF TGTGCCAGCAGCTCTGTCCTCTCCTACAATGAGCAGTTCTTC